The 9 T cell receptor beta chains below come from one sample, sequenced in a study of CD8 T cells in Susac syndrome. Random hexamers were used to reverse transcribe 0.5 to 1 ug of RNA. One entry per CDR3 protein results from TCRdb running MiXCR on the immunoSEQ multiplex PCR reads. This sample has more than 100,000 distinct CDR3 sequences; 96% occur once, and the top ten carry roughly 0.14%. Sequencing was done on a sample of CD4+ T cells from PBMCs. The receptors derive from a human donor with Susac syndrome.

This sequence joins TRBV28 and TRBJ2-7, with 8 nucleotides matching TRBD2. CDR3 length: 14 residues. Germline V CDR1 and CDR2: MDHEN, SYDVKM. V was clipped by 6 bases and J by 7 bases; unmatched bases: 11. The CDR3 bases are TGTGCCAGCAGACTCCCGGGGGGGACTGAGGAGCAGTACTTC. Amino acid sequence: CASRLPGGTEEQYF.

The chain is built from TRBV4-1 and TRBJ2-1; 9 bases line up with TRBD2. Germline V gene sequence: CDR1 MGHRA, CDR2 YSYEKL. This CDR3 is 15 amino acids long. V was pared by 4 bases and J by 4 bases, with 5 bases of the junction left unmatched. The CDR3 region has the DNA TGCGCCAGCAGCCGGTTTCTAGCGGGATACAATGAGCAGTTCTTC. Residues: CASSRFLAGYNEQFF.

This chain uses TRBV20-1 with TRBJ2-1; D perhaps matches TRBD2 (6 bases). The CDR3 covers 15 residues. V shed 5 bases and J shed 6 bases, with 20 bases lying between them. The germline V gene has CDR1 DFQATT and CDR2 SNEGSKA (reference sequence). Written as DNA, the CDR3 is TGCAGTGCTTCCCCCCGGGGGAGGTTCCGCAATGAGCAGTTCTTC. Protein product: CSASPRGRFRNEQFF.

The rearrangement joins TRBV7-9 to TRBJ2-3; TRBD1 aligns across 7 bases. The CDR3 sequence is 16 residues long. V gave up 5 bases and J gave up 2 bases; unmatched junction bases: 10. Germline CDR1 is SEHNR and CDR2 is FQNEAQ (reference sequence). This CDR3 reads CASSMGQSLNTDTQYF. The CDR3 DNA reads TGTGCCAGCAGCATGGGACAGAGTTTAAACACAGATACGCAGTATTTT.

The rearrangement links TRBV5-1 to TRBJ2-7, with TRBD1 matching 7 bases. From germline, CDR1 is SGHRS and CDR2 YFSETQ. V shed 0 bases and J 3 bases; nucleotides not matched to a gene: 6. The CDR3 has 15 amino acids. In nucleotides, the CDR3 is TGCGCCAGCAGCTTGGACAGGGGATCGAACTACGAGCAGTACTTC. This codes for CASSLDRGSNYEQYF.

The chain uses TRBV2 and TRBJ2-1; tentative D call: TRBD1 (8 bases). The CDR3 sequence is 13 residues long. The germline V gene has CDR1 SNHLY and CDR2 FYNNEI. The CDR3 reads CATHRGGHNEQFF. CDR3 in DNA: TGTGCGACCCACAGGGGGGGCCACAATGAGCAGTTCTTC.

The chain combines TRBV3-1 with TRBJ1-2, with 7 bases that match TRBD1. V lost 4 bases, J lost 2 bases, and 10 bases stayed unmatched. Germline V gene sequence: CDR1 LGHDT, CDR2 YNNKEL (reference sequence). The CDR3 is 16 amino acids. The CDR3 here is CASSPRLRGQNYGYTF. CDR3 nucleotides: TGTGCCAGCAGCCCCCGGCTCCGGGGACAGAACTATGGCTACACCTTC. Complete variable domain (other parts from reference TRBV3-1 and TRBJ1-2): DTAVSQTPKYLVTQMGNDKSIKCEQNLGHDTMYWYKQDSKKFLKIMFSYNNKELIINETVPNRFSPKSPDKAHLNLHINSLELGDSAVYFCASSPRLRGQNYGYTFGSGTRLTVV.

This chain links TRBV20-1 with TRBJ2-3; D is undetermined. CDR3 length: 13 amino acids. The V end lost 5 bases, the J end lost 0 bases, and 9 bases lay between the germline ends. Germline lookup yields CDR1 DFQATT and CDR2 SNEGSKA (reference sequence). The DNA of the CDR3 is TGCAGTGCTTTAGCAACTAGCACAGATACGCAGTATTTT. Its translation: CSALATSTDTQYF.

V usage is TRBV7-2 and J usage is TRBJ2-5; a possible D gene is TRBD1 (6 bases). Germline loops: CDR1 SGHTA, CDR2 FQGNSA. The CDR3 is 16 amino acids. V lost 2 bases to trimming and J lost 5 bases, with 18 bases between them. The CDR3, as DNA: TGTGCCAGCAGCTTAAGGGGGTCGGGGCTACGGGAGACCCAGTACTTC. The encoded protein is CASSLRGSGLRETQYF.